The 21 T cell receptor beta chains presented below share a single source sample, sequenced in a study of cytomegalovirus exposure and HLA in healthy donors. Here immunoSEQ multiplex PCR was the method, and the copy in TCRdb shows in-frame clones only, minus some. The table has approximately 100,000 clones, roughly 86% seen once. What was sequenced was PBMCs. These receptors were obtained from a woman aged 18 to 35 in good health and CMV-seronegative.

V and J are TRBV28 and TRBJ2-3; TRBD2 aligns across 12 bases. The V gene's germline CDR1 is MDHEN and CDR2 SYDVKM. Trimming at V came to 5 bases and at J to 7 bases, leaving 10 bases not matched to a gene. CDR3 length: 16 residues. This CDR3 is CASSQPTGLAGNTQYF. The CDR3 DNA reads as TGTGCCAGCAGTCAACCGACCGGACTAGCGGGAAATACGCAGTATTTT. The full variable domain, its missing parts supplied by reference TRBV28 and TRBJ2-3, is DVKVTQSSRYLVKRTGEKVFLECVQDMDHENMFWYRQDPGLGLRLIYFSYDVKMKEKGDIPEGYSVSREKKERFSLILESASTNQTSMYLCASSQPTGLAGNTQYFGPGTRLTVL.

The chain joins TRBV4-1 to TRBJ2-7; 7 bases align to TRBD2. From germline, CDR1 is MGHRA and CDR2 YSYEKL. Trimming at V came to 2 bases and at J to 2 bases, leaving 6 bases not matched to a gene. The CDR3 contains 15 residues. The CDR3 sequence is CASSQNEGGAYEQYF. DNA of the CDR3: TGCGCCAGCAGCCAAAACGAGGGAGGGGCCTACGAGCAGTACTTC.

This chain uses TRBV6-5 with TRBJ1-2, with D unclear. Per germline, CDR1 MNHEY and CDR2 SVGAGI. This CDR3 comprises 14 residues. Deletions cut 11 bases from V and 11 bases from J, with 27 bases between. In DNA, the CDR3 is TGTGCCGTAAGACAAGGAGGGTATGAAAGGCGGTACACCTTC. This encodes CAVRQGGYERRYTF.

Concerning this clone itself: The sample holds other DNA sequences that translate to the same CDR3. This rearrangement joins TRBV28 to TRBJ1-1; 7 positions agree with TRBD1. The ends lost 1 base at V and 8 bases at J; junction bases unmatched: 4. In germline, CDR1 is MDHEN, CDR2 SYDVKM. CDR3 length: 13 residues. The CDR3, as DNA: TGTGCCAGCAGTTTATTACAGGGGAGGGAAGCTTTCTTT. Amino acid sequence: CASSLLQGREAFF.

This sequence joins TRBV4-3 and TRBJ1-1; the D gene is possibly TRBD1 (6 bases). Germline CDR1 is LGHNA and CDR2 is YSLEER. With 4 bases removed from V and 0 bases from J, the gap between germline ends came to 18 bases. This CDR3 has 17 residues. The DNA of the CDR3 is TGCGCCAGCAGCCTATCGAGGGCAGGGGCCATGAACACTGAAGCTTTCTTT. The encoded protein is CASSLSRAGAMNTEAFF.

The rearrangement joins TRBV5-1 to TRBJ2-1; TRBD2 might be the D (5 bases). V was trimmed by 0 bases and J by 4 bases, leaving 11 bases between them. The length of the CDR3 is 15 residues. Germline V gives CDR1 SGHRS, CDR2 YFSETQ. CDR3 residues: CASSLDGRAYNEQFF. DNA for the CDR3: TGCGCCAGCAGCTTGGATGGGCGGGCGTACAATGAGCAGTTCTTC. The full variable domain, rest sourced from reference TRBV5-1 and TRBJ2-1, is KAGVTQTPRYLIKTRGQQVTLSCSPISGHRSVSWYQQTPGQGLQFLFEYFSETQRNKGNFPGRFSGRQFSNSRSEMNVSTLELGDSALYLCASSLDGRAYNEQFFGPGTRLTVL.

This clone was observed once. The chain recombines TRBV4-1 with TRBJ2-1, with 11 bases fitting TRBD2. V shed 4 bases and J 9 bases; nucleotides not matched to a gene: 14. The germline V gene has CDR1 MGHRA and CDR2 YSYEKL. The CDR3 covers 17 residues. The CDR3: CASSRLSNSGGAREQFF. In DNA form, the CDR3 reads TGCGCCAGCAGCCGACTATCGAATAGCGGGGGGGCCCGTGAGCAGTTCTTC.

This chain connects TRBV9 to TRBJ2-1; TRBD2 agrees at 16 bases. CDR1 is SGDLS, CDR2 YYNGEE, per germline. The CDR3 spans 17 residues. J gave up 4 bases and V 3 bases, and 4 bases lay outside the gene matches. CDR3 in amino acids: CASSAGTSGGVYNEQFF. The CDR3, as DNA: TGTGCCAGCAGCGCAGGGACTAGCGGGGGGGTTTACAATGAGCAGTTCTTC.

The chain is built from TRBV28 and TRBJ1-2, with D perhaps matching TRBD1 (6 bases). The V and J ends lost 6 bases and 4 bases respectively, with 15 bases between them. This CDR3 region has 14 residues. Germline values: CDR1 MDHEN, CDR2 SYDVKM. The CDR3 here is CASSPLQGPYGYTF. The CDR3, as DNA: TGTGCCAGCAGCCCACTACAGGGACCCTATGGCTACACCTTC.

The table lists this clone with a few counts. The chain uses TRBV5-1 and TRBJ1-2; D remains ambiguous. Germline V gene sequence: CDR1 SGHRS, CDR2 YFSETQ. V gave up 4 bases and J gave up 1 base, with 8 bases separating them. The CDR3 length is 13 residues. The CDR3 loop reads CASSISDNYGYTF. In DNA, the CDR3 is TGCGCCAGCAGCATCTCAGATAACTATGGCTACACCTTC.

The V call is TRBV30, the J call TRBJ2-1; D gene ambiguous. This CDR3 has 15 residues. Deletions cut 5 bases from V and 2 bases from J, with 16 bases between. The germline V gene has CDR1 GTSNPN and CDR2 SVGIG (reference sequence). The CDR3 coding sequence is TGTGCCTGGGGCCCCCTCGCGGATCCCTACAATGAGCAGTTCTTC. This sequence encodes CAWGPLADPYNEQFF.

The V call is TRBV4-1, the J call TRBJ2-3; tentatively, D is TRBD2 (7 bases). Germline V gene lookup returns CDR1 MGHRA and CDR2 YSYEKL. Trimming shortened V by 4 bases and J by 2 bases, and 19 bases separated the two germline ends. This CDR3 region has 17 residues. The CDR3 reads CASSPSPGGHTTDTQYF. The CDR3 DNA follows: TGCGCCAGCAGCCCCTCACCGGGGGGACACACCACAGATACGCAGTATTTT.

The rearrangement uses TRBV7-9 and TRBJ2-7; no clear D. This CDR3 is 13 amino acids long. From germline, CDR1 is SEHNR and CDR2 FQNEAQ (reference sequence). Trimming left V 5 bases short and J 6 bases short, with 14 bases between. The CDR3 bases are TGTGCCAGCAGCCCTTCACGACTTTCCGAGCAGTACTTC. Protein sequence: CASSPSRLSEQYF. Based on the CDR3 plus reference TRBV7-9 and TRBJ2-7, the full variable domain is DTGVSQNPRHKITKRGQNVTFRCDPISEHNRLYWYRQTLGQGPEFLTYFQNEAQLEKSRLLSDRFSAERPKGSFSTLEIQRTEQGDSAMYLCASSPSRLSEQYFGPGTRLTVT.

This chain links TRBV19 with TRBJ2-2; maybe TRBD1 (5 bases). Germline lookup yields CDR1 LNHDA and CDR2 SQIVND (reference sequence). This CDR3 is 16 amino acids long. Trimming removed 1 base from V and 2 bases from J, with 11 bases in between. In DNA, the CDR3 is TGTGCCAGTAGTATAGGGCGCGACAGAAACACCGGGGAGCTGTTTTTT. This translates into CASSIGRDRNTGELFF.

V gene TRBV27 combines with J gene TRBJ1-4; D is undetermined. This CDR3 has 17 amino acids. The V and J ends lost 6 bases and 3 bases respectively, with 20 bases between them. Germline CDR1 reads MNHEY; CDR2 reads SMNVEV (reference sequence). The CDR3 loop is CASSPTRVRLANEKLFF. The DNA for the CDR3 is TGTGCCAGCAGCCCAACTCGGGTGAGGTTGGCTAATGAAAAACTGTTTTTT.

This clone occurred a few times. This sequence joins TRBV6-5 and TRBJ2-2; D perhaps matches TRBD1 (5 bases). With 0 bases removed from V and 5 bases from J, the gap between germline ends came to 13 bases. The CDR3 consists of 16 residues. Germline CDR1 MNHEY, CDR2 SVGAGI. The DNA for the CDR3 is TGTGCCAGCAGTTACTCGATCAGGGCGGCGACCGGGGAGCTGTTTTTT. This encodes CASSYSIRAATGELFF.

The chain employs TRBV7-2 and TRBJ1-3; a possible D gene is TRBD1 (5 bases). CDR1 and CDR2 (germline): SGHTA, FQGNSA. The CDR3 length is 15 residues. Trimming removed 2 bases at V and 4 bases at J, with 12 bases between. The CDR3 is CASSLMGEVGNTIYF. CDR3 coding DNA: TGTGCCAGCAGCTTAATGGGGGAGGTCGGAAACACCATATATTTT.

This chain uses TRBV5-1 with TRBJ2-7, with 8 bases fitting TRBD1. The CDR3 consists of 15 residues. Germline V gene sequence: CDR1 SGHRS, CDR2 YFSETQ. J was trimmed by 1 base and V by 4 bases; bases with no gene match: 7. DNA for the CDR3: TGCGCCAGCAGCGGAGGGACAGGAGGGTCCTACGAGCAGTACTTC. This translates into CASSGGTGGSYEQYF. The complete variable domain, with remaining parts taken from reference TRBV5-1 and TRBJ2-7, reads KAGVTQTPRYLIKTRGQQVTLSCSPISGHRSVSWYQQTPGQGLQFLFEYFSETQRNKGNFPGRFSGRQFSNSRSEMNVSTLELGDSALYLCASSGGTGGSYEQYFGPGTRLTVT.

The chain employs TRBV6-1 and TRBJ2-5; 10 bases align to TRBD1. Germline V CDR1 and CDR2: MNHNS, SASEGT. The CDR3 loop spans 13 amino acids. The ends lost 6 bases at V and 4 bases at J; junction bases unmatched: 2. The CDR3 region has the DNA TGTGCCAGCAGCGGACAGGGGGGAGAGACCCAGTACTTC. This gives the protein CASSGQGGETQYF.

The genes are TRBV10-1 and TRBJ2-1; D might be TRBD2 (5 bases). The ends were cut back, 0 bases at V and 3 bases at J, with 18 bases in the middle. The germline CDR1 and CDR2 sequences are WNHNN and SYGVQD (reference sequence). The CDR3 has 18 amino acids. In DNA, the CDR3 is TGCGCCAGCAGTGAGTCGAAGATTCGCGGACTCCTCTACAATGAGCAGTTCTTC. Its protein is CASSESKIRGLLYNEQFF.

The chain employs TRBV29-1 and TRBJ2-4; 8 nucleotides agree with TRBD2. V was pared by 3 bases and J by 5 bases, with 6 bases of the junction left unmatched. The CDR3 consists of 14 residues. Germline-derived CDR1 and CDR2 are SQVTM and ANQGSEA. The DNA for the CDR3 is TGCAGCGTTGAGGCGGGGGGCCTTCAAAACATTCAGTACTTC. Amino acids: CSVEAGGLQNIQYF.